This TCR beta chain was recovered during a study of CD8 T cells in ankylosing spondylitis. Regarding the study as a whole: It was reported that disease-linked clones were significantly enriched in matched ankylosing spondylitis synovial fluid. Relatively scarce in peripheral blood, disease-linked clones were CD8+. For ankylosing spondylitis blood, a TCR beta motif of about 8 highly homologous variants appeared characteristic.

Germline loops: CDR1 LGHNA, CDR2 YNFKEQ. V gave up 4 bases and J gave up 5 bases; unmatched junction bases: 8. This CDR3 region has 15 residues. A word on this clonotype: Its antigen remains unknown.

TCR beta libraries were made by quantitative 5'-RACE with molecular barcodes. TCRdb processed the 5' RACE reads anew with MiXCR; each CDR3 protein has one entry. The table has a few hundred thousand distinct CDR3 sequences, approximately 8.2% seen once. The V call is TRBV4-2, the J call TRBJ2-3; 8 positions agree with TRBD2. The clonotype originates from a male donor with ankylosing spondylitis. The specimen was blood, either unsorted or a sorted T cell fraction (not recorded which). The CDR3 sequence is CASSRPAGDLDTQYF. The DNA for the CDR3 is TGTGCCAGCAGCCGTCCAGCGGGAGACCTAGATACGCAGTATTTT.